The 30 T cell receptor beta chains given below trace back to one sample, sequenced in a study of T cells in Graves' hyperthyroidism and ophthalmopathy. Amplification of TCR beta CDR3 regions used RNA as the template. TCR CDR3 underwent first-round RT-PCR with the HTBI primer set. Each CDR3 protein is one row after TCRdb ran MiXCR on the multiplex PCR reads. The data hold about 840,000 distinct CDR3 sequences, with around 39% observed a single time. Material for sequencing was blood. The receptors were gathered from a man aged 18 to 29 with Graves' hyperthyroidism.

At least ten counts were recorded for this clonotype. The chain employs TRBV7-6 and TRBJ1-1, with D possibly matching TRBD1 (5 bases). This CDR3 comprises 14 residues. Germline CDR1 and CDR2: SGHVS and FNYEAQ. Trimming stripped 3 bases from V and 11 bases from J, with 19 bases between. This CDR3 reads CASSFSADSGNAFF. The CDR3 coding sequence is TGTGCCAGCAGCTTTAGCGCCGATTCAGGGAACGCTTTCTTT.

This clonotype was counted only a few times. The chain couples TRBV20-1 to TRBJ2-2; D gene unclear. CDR3 length: 13 residues. CDR1 is DFQATT and CDR2 is SNEGSKA in the germline V gene (reference sequence). The V end lost 0 bases, the J end lost 4 bases, and 6 bases lay between the germline ends. The CDR3 DNA reads as TGCAGTGCTAGAGAAACGGGCACCGGGGAGCTGTTTTTT. Translated: CSARETGTGELFF.

The chain combines TRBV2 with TRBJ2-1; the D gene is possibly TRBD1 (5 bases). The CDR3 covers 14 residues. CDR1 and CDR2 from the germline V gene are SNHLY and FYNNEI. V was trimmed by 0 bases and J by 4 bases, leaving 7 bases between them. The CDR3 loop is CASSEAQGYNEQFF. The CDR3 region has the DNA TGTGCCAGCAGTGAAGCCCAGGGATACAATGAGCAGTTCTTC.

The chain joins TRBV9 to TRBJ1-3, with D unresolved. The CDR3 spans 16 residues. V lost 0 bases, J lost 0 bases, and 10 bases lay in between. The germline V gene encodes CDR1 SGDLS and CDR2 YYNGEE. CDR3 protein: CASSVESTASGNTIYF. Written as DNA, the CDR3 is TGTGCCAGCAGCGTAGAATCGACGGCCTCTGGAAACACCATATATTTT.

This clonotype was found once. The chain employs TRBV25-1 and TRBJ1-1; D remains unclear. Trimming cost V 6 bases and J 1 base, with 15 bases left between them. The CDR3 sequence is 15 residues long. Germline CDR1 and CDR2: MGHDK and SYGVNS. CDR3 sequence (DNA): TGTGCCAGCAGCCAATCAGGACCCTGGAACACTGAAGCTTTCTTT. Its protein is CASSQSGPWNTEAFF.

This clonotype was seen a handful of times. The rearrangement uses TRBV7-2 and TRBJ2-7; D is perhaps TRBD2 (6 bases). Germline V lookup: CDR1 SGHTA, CDR2 FQGNSA. The CDR3 has 15 amino acids. V dropped 5 bases and J dropped 1 base, with 15 bases sitting between them. The CDR3 DNA sequence: TGTGCCAGCAGCCGCGGGGACGCGGCTTCCTACGAGCAGTACTTC. Protein sequence: CASSRGDAASYEQYF.

The chain joins TRBV7-6 to TRBJ2-7; TRBD2 is a possible D gene (5 bases). The CDR3 totals 16 residues. V lost 1 base and J lost 5, with 18 bases in between. Looked up from germline, CDR1 is SGHVS and CDR2 is FNYEAQ. In DNA, the CDR3 is TGTGCCAGCAGCTTAGAGAGTGGAGGCAGCAACAACGAGCAGTACTTC. Its protein product is CASSLESGGSNNEQYF.

The chain uses TRBV7-3 and TRBJ2-2; D is undetermined. This CDR3 has 16 amino acids. Per the germline V gene, CDR1 is SGHTA and CDR2 is FQGTGA. V shed 5 bases and J shed 0 bases, with 13 bases lying between them. DNA of the CDR3: TGTGCCAGCAGCCCCGGCGGAGTTTCGAACACCGGGGAGCTGTTTTTT. Its protein product is CASSPGGVSNTGELFF.

This clonotype was found many times. The chain carries TRBV2 and TRBJ1-5, with 12 bases aligning to TRBD1. Germline assignment: CDR1 SNHLY and CDR2 FYNNEI. V dropped 3 bases and J dropped 7; count of bases not matched to a gene: 7. The CDR3 spans 16 residues. DNA of the CDR3: TGTGCCAGCAGTGAGGGTCAAGGGACAGGGGGCCAGCCCCAGCATTTT. It translates to CASSEGQGTGGQPQHF. The variable domain in full, completed from reference TRBV2 and TRBJ1-5, reads EPEVTQTPSHQVTQMGQEVILRCVPISNHLYFYWYRQILGQKVEFLVSFYNNEISEKSEIFDDQFSVERPDGSNFTLKIRSTKLEDSAMYFCASSEGQGTGGQPQHFGDGTRLSIL.

This clonotype was counted between two and nine times. The gene calls are TRBV7-9 and TRBJ2-2; D not resolved. Trimming took off 0 bases at V and 8 bases at J, with 13 bases between the two ends. There are 15 residues in the CDR3. CDR1 and CDR2 (germline): SEHNR, FQNEAQ (reference sequence). In DNA form, the CDR3 reads TGTGCCAGCAGCTTAGCGACTTCCGCCTCTGGGGAGCTGTTTTTT. Translation gives CASSLATSASGELFF.

The chain recombines TRBV6-1 with TRBJ1-2; possible D gene TRBD1, 5 bases. V was trimmed by 0 bases and J by 3 bases, leaving 11 bases between them. This CDR3 region has 15 residues. Germline CDR1 reads MNHNS; CDR2 reads SASEGT. The DNA for the CDR3 is TGTGCCAGCAGTGAAGCCCCCGGGGGGGACTATGGCTACACCTTC. Protein product: CASSEAPGGDYGYTF.

This clonotype came up once. The genes are TRBV2 and TRBJ1-5; D might be TRBD1 (5 bases). Trimming removed 5 bases at V and 3 bases at J, with 11 bases between. Germline loops: CDR1 SNHLY, CDR2 FYNNEI. The CDR3 covers 14 residues. The CDR3 spells CASSIQAANQPQHF. CDR3 sequence (DNA): TGTGCCAGCAGTATACAGGCAGCCAATCAGCCCCAGCATTTT. Using reference TRBV2 and TRBJ1-5 for the parts outside the CDR3, the full variable domain is EPEVTQTPSHQVTQMGQEVILRCVPISNHLYFYWYRQILGQKVEFLVSFYNNEISEKSEIFDDQFSVERPDGSNFTLKIRSTKLEDSAMYFCASSIQAANQPQHFGDGTRLSIL.

The V call is TRBV25-1, the J call TRBJ2-7; maybe TRBD2 (6 bases). There are 15 residues in the CDR3. The V gene lost 4 bases and the J gene lost 9 bases, with 22 bases spanning the gap. Germline CDR1 and CDR2: MGHDK and SYGVNS. The CDR3 DNA reads as TGTGCCAGCAGTGTGTCCGTAACGGGAGTTTCTGGGCAGTACTTC. The encoded protein is CASSVSVTGVSGQYF.

There are a few counts of this clonotype. The genes are TRBV12-3 or TRBV12-4 and TRBJ2-5; 9 bases match TRBD1. V lost 7 bases to trimming and J lost 2 bases; unmatched junction nucleotides: 5. The CDR3 covers 14 residues. The CDR3 DNA follows: TGTGCCAGCAATCCGGGGACAGGGCAAGAGACCCAGTACTTC. Protein sequence: CASNPGTGQETQYF.

For the CDR3, the DNA is TGTGCCAGCTCATTGACGAACGGGAACACTGAAGCTTTCTTT. This translates into CASSLTNGNTEAFF. The chain links TRBV15 to TRBJ1-1; D gene unclear. CDR3 length: 14 amino acids. Per germline, CDR1 LNHNV and CDR2 YYDKDF (reference sequence). The germline V and J ends were trimmed by 10 bases and 1 base, with 16 bases remaining between them.

With regard to this clonotype: One end of the junction varies from germline; a read error may be responsible. V is TRBV10-3 and J is TRBJ1-5; D unclear. Per germline, CDR1 ENHRY and CDR2 SYGVKD. The CDR3 spans 14 residues. CDR3 nucleotide sequence: TGTGCCAGCAGTTTTGCCGAAAGCAATCAGCCCCAGCATTTT. This translates into CASSFAESNQPQHF.

In its sample, this clonotype was seen once. This clone may be a read error of a much larger clone one base away. The chain uses TRBV2 and TRBJ2-5; tentative D call: TRBD1 (5 bases). This CDR3 has 13 amino acids. CDR1 and CDR2 (germline): SNHLY, FYNNEI. CDR3 amino acids: CVSNHPGKETQYF. The CDR3 nucleotides are TGTGTCAGCAACCATCCAGGGAAAGAGACCCAGTACTTC.

This clonotype appeared many times. V and J are TRBV19 and TRBJ2-2; D is ambiguous. Germline V gene sequence: CDR1 LNHDA, CDR2 SQIVND (reference sequence). The CDR3 totals 16 residues. Trimming pared 4 bases from V and 0 bases from J, leaving 12 bases between. CDR3 coding DNA: TGTGCCAGTAGTACGCGGCGTTCCGCGAACACCGGGGAGCTGTTTTTT. Its translation is CASSTRRSANTGELFF.

Many counts were recorded for this clonotype. The genes are TRBV10-1 and TRBJ2-7, with D perhaps matching TRBD2 (6 bases). The CDR3 runs to 14 residues. Germline V gives CDR1 WNHNN, CDR2 SYGVQD (reference sequence). Trimming took off 4 bases at V and 6 bases at J, with 16 bases between the two ends. The DNA for the CDR3 is TGCGCCAGCAGTGCCTCCCGCGGGGAAGGCGAGCAGTACTTC. This gives the protein CASSASRGEGEQYF.

This clonotype showed up just a few times. The chain is built from TRBV7-2 and TRBJ2-2, with TRBD2 matching 12 bases. Trimming at V came to 1 base and at J to 5 bases, leaving 5 bases not matched to a gene. Germline V gives CDR1 SGHTA, CDR2 FQGNSA. CDR3 length equals 17 residues. CDR3 region: CASSLDVGLAGTGELFF. The CDR3 coding sequence is TGTGCCAGCAGCTTAGATGTCGGACTAGCGGGGACCGGGGAGCTGTTTTTT.

This clonotype was counted many times. The rearrangement uses TRBV20-1 and TRBJ2-5; tentative D call: TRBD2 (5 bases). Trimming left V 6 bases short and J 5 bases short, with 10 bases between. This CDR3 region has 11 residues. CDR1 and CDR2 (germline): DFQATT, SNEGSKA (reference sequence). The CDR3 sequence: CSAGLGETQYF. In DNA, the CDR3 is TGCAGTGCCGGACTCGGGGAGACCCAGTACTTC.

This chain connects TRBV2 to TRBJ2-7; D is tentatively TRBD1 or TRBD2 (5 bases each). The germline CDR1 and CDR2 sequences are SNHLY and FYNNEI. Trimming took off 3 bases at V and 5 bases at J, with 20 bases between the two ends. The CDR3 covers 16 residues. The CDR3 DNA reads as TGTGCCAGCAGTGATATTTCCGGGACCGACTTCCACGAGCAGTACTTC. Its translation: CASSDISGTDFHEQYF.

This clonotype has just one count. The junction departs from the called germline gene at one end, perhaps through a read error. This chain connects TRBV10-3 to TRBJ2-5; TRBD2 is a possible D gene (7 bases). The CDR3 runs 14 residues. CDR1 and CDR2 (germline): ENHRY, SYGVKD. This CDR3 is CASSFGGLSMAQYF. The CDR3, as DNA: TGTGCCAGCAGTTTCGGGGGGCTCTCGATGGCCCAGTACTTC.

To note about this clonotype: At one end the junction does not follow the germline gene, possibly because of a read error. This chain joins TRBV7-2 and TRBJ1-2; D call uncertain. Germline V gene data show CDR1 as SGHTA and CDR2 as FQGNSA. The CDR3 has 14 residues. The CDR3 region is CASSQDREAGGYTF. The CDR3 nucleotides read TGCGCCAGCAGCCAAGATCGGGAGGCAGGCGGCTACACCTTC.

The table lists this clonotype with a few counts. The genes are TRBV7-9 and TRBJ1-1; D is uncertain. V lost 5 bases to trimming and J lost 3 bases, with 16 bases between them. The germline V gene has CDR1 SEHNR and CDR2 FQNEAQ (reference sequence). This CDR3 region has 15 residues. The CDR3 spells CASSPHEGSDTEAFF. For the CDR3, the DNA is TGTGCCAGCAGCCCCCATGAGGGCTCGGACACTGAAGCTTTCTTT.

This clonotype has only a few counts. The rearrangement uses TRBV7-3 and TRBJ1-1; D is unclear. This CDR3 contains 15 residues. Germline CDR1 and CDR2: SGHTA and FQGTGA. V dropped 2 bases and J dropped 4 bases, with 14 bases sitting between them. The DNA of the CDR3 is TGTGCCAGCAGCTTAGACGGCCGGCGGGGCACTGAAGCTTTCTTT. Residues: CASSLDGRRGTEAFF. Full variable domain (remainder filled in from reference TRBV7-3 and TRBJ1-1): GAGVSQTPSNKVTEKGKYVELRCDPISGHTALYWYRQSLGQGPEFLIYFQGTGAADDSGLPNDRFFAVRPEGSVSTLKIQRTERGDSAVYLCASSLDGRRGTEAFFGQGTRLTVV.

This clonotype was found many times. The genes are TRBV9 and TRBJ2-6; D is ambiguous. Deletions cut 3 bases from V and 4 bases from J, with 17 bases between. The CDR3 has 17 amino acids. CDR1 is SGDLS, CDR2 YYNGEE, per germline. CDR3 DNA: TGTGCCAGCAGCGCCCGACATGCCAACCGGGGGGCCAACGTCCTGACTTTC. Encoded protein: CASSARHANRGANVLTF.

This clonotype showed up many times. This chain connects TRBV20-1 to TRBJ2-7, with D hard to call. The CDR3 length is 13 residues. Germline values: CDR1 DFQATT, CDR2 SNEGSKA (reference sequence). With 0 bases removed from V and 4 bases from J, the gap between germline ends came to 10 bases. The CDR3 protein is CSARDGSFYEQYF. CDR3 DNA sequence: TGCAGTGCTAGAGATGGGTCCTTTTACGAGCAGTACTTC.

V is TRBV9 and J is TRBJ2-5; 10 bases fit TRBD2. Trimming took 4 bases from V and 2 from J; bases not matched to a gene: 8. The CDR3 length is 16 residues. Germline assignment: CDR1 SGDLS and CDR2 YYNGEE. CDR3 in DNA: TGTGCCAGCAGCCAAGGACTAGCGGCTCCGCAAGAGACCCAGTACTTC. It specifies CASSQGLAAPQETQYF.

The J gene is TRBJ2-3, the V gene TRBV20-1; possibly TRBD1 for D (5 bases). The V end was cut by 6 bases, the J end by 6 bases, with 16 bases between. Germline V gene lookup returns CDR1 DFQATT and CDR2 SNEGSKA (reference sequence). The CDR3 has 13 amino acids. CDR3 DNA: TGCAGTGCCCCGGACGCCTACAGGGATACGCAGTATTTT. Encoded protein: CSAPDAYRDTQYF.